The rows below give T cell receptor beta chains drawn from one sample of a study of T cell repertoires in aging, cancer and after chemotherapy. A single record per CDR3 protein comes from TCRdb applying MiXCR to the multiplex PCR reads. The data show 1,500 to 2,000 distinct CDR3 sequences, 20% to 30% seen once. Material: blood. The receptors derive from a human donor with a solid tumor. CDR3s leave out the opening cysteine and the closing phenylalanine or tryptophan.

v_call: TRBV5-1; j_call: TRBJ2-7; cdr3_aa: ASSRRGGPLLSYEQY
v_call: TRBV27; j_call: TRBJ2-5; cdr3_aa: ASRGSLAGSQETQY
v_call: TRBV5-1; j_call: TRBJ2-1; cdr3_aa: ASSLREPTSYNEQF
v_call: TRBV6-1; j_call: TRBJ1-1; cdr3_aa: ASSTPSVAEAF
v_call: TRBV27; j_call: TRBJ2-1; cdr3_aa: ASKLYNEQF
v_call: TRBV29-1; j_call: TRBJ1-2; cdr3_aa: SVAREYYGYT
v_call: TRBV19; j_call: TRBJ2-5; cdr3_aa: ASTPGLAGGLETQY
v_call: TRBV7-2; j_call: TRBJ2-5; cdr3_aa: ASSSTIQETQY
v_call: TRBV20-1; j_call: TRBJ2-1; cdr3_aa: SANSAGTSGGLAYNEQF
v_call: TRBV6-2/TRBV6-3; j_call: TRBJ2-2; cdr3_aa: ASLRAGELF
v_call: TRBV13; j_call: TRBJ1-3; cdr3_aa: ASSLGRGNTIY